This T cell receptor (beta chain) was retrieved from a study of T cell responses to AZD1222 COVID-19 vaccine. Study outcomes and limitations: It should be noted that donors were predominantly white British and more often female, and clonal diversity was possibly underestimated. Increases in Spike-specific TCR breadth and depth were seen after two AZD1222 doses. Sampled repertoires all dated from after the peak T cell response. Spike-wide coverage was observed for vaccine-associated CD4 TCRs, with dominant responses at 160-218 and 743-854.

Worth noting for this clone: Its antigen is as yet unknown.

CDR3 length equals 15 residues. Trimming took off 5 bases at V and 0 bases at J, with 14 bases between the two ends. Germline V gene lookup returns CDR1 SGHAT and CDR2 FQNNGV. Sequenced by immunoSEQ multiplex PCR; TCRdb stores in-frame clones only, minus some. The table has tens of thousands of clones, around nine tenths seen once. The TCR sequence derives from an adult in good health. This sample comprised peripheral blood, obtained on day 0 of AZD1222 vaccination. The rearrangement uses TRBV11-2 and TRBJ2-7; D may be TRBD1 or TRBD2 (5 bases each). The CDR3 loop is CASSKNRDLSYEQYF. In DNA form, the CDR3 reads TGTGCCAGCAGCAAAAACCGGGACCTCTCCTACGAGCAGTACTTC.